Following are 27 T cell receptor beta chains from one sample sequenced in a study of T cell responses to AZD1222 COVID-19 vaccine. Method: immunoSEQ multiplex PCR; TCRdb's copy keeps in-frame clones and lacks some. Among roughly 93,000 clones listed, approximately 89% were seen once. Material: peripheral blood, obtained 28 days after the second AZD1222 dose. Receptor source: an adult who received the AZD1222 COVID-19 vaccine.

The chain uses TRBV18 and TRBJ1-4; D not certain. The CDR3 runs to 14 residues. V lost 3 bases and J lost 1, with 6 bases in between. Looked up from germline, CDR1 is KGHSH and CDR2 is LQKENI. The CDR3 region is CASSPDVTNEKLFF. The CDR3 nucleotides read TGTGCCAGCTCACCGGACGTAACTAATGAAAAACTGTTTTTT.

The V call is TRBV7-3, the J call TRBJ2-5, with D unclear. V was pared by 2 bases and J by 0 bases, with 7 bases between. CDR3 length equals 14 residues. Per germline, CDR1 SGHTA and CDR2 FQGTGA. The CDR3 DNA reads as TGTGCCAGCAGCTTAGGGGTCTACCAAGAGACCCAGTACTTC. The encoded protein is CASSLGVYQETQYF.

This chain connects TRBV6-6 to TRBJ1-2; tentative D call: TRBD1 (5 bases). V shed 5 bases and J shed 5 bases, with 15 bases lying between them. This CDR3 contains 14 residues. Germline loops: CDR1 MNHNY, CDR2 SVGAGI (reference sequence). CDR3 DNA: TGTGCCAGCAGTACCCCGCAGGGAGGATATGGCTACACCTTC. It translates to CASSTPQGGYGYTF.

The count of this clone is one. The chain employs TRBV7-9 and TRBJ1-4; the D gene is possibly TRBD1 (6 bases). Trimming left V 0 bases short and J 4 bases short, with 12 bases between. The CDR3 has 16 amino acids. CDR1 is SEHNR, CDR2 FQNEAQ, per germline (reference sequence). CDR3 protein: CASSLARGGFNEKLFF. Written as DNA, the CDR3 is TGTGCCAGCAGCTTAGCCAGGGGTGGTTTTAATGAAAAACTGTTTTTT.

CDR3 amino acids: CASSGLRGANTEAFF. The CDR3 DNA reads TGTGCCAGCAGCGGCCTCAGGGGTGCGAACACTGAAGCTTTCTTT. The chain is built from TRBV6-6 and TRBJ1-1; D might be TRBD1 (6 bases). CDR3 length: 15 amino acids. V lost 6 bases and J lost 1, with 15 bases in between. Germline CDR1 and CDR2: MNHNY and SVGAGI (reference sequence).

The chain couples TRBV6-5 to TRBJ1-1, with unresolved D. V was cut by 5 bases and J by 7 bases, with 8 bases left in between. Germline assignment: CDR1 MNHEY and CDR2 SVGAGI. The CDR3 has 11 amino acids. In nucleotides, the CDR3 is TGTGCCAGCAGTAAGGGTAATGAAGCTTTCTTT. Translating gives CASSKGNEAFF.

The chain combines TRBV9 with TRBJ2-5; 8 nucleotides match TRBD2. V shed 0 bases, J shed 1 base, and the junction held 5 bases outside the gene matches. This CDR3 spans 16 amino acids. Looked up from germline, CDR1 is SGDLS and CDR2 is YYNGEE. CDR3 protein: CASSVVSLAGQETQYF. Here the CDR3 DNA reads TGTGCCAGCAGCGTAGTGTCCCTAGCGGGCCAAGAGACCCAGTACTTC.

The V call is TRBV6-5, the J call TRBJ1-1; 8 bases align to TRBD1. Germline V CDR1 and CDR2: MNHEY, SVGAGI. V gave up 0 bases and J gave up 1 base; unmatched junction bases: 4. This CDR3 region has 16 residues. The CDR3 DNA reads TGTGCCAGCAGTTACTCGACAGGGGCCGGGAACACTGAAGCTTTCTTT. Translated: CASSYSTGAGNTEAFF.

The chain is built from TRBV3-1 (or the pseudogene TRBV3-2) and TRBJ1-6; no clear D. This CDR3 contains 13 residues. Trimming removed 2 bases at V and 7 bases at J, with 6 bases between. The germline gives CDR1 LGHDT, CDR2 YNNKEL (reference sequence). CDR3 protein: CASSQHGNSPLHF. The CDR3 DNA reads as TGTGCCAGCAGCCAACACGGAAATTCACCCCTCCACTTT.

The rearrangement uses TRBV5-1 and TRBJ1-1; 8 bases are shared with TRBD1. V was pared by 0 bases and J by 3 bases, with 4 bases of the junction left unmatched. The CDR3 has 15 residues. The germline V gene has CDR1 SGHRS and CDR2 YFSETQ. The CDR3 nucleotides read TGCGCCAGCAGCTTGGGGACAGGGCGGGACACTGAAGCTTTCTTT. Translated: CASSLGTGRDTEAFF. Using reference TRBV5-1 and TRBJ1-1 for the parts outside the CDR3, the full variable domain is KAGVTQTPRYLIKTRGQQVTLSCSPISGHRSVSWYQQTPGQGLQFLFEYFSETQRNKGNFPGRFSGRQFSNSRSEMNVSTLELGDSALYLCASSLGTGRDTEAFFGQGTRLTVV.

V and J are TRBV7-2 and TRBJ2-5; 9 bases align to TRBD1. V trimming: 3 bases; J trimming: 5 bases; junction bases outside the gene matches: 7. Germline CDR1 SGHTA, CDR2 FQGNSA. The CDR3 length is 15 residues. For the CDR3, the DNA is TGTGCCAGCAGCTTCCAGGGACAGGGTCGGGAGACCCAGTACTTC. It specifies CASSFQGQGRETQYF. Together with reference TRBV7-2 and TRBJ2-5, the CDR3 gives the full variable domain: GAGVSQSPSNKVTEKGKDVELRCDPISGHTALYWYRQSLGQGLEFLIYFQGNSAPDKSGLPSDRFSAERTGGSVSTLTIQRTQQEDSAVYLCASSFQGQGRETQYFGPGTRLLVL.

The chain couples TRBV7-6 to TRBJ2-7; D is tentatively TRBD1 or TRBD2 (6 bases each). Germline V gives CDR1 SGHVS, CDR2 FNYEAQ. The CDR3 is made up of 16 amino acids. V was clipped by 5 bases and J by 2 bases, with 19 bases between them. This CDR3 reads CASSPKRRGGPYEQYV. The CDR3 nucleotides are TGTGCCAGCAGCCCCAAGCGACGAGGGGGGCCCTACGAGCAGTACGTC.

In DNA, the CDR3 is TGTGCCTCCGGTGAGACAGGGGTTCCGGGCGGCTACACCTTC. The encoded protein is CASGETGVPGGYTF. The chain carries TRBV19 and TRBJ1-2, with 8 positions matching TRBD1. This CDR3 spans 14 amino acids. Germline loops: CDR1 LNHDA, CDR2 SQIVND (reference sequence). V lost 11 bases and J lost 8; bases outside the gene matches: 16.

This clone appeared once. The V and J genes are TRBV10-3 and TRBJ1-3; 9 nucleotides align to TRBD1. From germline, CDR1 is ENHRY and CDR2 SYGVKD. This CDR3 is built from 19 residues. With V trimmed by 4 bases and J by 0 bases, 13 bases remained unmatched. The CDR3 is CAISAPLRTGADSGNTIYF. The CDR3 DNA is TGTGCCATCAGTGCCCCTTTACGGACAGGGGCAGACTCTGGAAACACCATATATTTT.

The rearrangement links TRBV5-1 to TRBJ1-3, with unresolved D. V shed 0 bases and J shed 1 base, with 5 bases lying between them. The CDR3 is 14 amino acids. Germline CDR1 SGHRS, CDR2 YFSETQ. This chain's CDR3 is CASSLVGSGNTIYF. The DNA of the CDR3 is TGCGCCAGCAGCTTGGTCGGATCTGGAAACACCATATATTTT.

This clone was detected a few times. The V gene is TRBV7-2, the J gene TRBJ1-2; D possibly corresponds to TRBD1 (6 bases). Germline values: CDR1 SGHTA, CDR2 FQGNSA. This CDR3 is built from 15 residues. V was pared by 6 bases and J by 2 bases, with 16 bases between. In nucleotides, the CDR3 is TGTGCCAGCAGTAAAAGGGGGGACACCAACTATGGCTACACCTTC. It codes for CASSKRGDTNYGYTF.

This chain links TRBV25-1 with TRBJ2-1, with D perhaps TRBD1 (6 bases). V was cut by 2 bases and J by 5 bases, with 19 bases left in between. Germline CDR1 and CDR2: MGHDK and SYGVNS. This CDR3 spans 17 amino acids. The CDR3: CASSELWTQGTNNEQFF. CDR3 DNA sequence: TGTGCCAGCAGTGAACTCTGGACGCAGGGGACAAACAATGAGCAGTTCTTC.

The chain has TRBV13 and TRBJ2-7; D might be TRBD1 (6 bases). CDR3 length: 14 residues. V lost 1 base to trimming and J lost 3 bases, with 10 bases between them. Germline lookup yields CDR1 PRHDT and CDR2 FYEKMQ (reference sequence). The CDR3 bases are TGTGCCAGCAGCTTAGAGGACAGAGGCTACGAGCAGTACTTC. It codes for CASSLEDRGYEQYF.

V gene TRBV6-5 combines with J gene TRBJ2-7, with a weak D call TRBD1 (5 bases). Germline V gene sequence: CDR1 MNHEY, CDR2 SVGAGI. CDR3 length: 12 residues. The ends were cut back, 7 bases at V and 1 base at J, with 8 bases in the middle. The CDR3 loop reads CASISGSYEQYF. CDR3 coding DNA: TGTGCCAGCATCTCAGGGTCCTACGAGCAGTACTTC.

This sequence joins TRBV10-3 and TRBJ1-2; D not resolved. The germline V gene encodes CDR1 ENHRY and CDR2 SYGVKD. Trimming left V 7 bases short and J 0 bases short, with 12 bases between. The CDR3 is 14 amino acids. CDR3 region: CAIKAGTTNYGYTF. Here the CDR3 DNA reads TGTGCCATCAAGGCAGGTACAACTAACTATGGCTACACCTTC.

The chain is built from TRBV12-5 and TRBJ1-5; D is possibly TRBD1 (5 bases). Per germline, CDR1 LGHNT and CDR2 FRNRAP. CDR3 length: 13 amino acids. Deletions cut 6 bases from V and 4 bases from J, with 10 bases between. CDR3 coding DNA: TGTGCTAGTGGACAGGAACCTAATCAGCCCCAGCATTTT. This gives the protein CASGQEPNQPQHF.

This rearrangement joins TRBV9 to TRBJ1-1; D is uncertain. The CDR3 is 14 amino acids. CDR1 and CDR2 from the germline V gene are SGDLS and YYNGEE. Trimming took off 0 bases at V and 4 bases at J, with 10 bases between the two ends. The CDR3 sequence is CASSVEGGGTEAFF. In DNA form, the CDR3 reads TGTGCCAGCAGCGTAGAGGGAGGAGGCACTGAAGCTTTCTTT.

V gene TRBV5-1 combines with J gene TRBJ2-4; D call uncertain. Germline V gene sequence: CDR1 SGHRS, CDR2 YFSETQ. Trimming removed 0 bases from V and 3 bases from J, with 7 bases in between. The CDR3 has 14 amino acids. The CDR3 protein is CASSLEHSKNIQYF. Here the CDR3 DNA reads TGCGCCAGCAGCTTGGAGCACAGCAAAAACATTCAGTACTTC. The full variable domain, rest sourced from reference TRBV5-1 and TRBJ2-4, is KAGVTQTPRYLIKTRGQQVTLSCSPISGHRSVSWYQQTPGQGLQFLFEYFSETQRNKGNFPGRFSGRQFSNSRSEMNVSTLELGDSALYLCASSLEHSKNIQYFGAGTRLSVL.

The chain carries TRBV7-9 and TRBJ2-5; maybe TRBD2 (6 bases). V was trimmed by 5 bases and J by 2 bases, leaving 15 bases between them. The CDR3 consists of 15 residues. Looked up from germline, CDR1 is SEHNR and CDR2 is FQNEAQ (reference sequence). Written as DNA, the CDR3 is TGTGCCAGCAGCCCCGCCGTCGGGGGACAAGAGACCCAGTACTTC. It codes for CASSPAVGGQETQYF.

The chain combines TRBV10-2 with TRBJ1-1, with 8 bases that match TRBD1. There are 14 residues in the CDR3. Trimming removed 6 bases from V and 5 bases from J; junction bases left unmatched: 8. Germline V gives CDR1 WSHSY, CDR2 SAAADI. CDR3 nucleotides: TGCGCCAGCAGATTGGACAGGGCGGTGACTGAAGCTTTCTTT. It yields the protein CASRLDRAVTEAFF.

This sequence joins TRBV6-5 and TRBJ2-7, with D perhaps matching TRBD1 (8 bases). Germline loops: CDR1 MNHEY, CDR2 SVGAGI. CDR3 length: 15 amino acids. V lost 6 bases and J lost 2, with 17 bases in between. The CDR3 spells CASRSGQAGAYEQYV. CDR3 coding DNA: TGTGCCAGCAGGTCGGGACAGGCGGGAGCCTACGAGCAGTACGTC.

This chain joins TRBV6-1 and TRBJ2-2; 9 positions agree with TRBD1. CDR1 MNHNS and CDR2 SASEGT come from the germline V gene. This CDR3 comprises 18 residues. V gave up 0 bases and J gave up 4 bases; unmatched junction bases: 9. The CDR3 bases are TGTGCCAGCAGTGAAGCCGCTTACAGGGGGCGCCGCACCGGGGAGCTGTTTTTT. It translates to CASSEAAYRGRRTGELFF.